This T cell receptor beta chain was identified in a study of Graves' ophthalmopathy and Graves' hyperthyroidism. The study, taken as a whole, reports: A model of 13 signatures distinguished ophthalmopathy from stable hyperthyroidism at roughly 86% sensitivity and 65% to 84% specificity.

The PBMCs originated from roughly 10 ml of fresh peripheral blood. Turning to this clonotype: The antigen is undetermined.

The study amplified TCR beta CDR3 regions using RNA transcripts. HTBI primers served in a first-round RT-PCR, which a second-round multiplex PCR followed. TCRdb used MiXCR to reprocess the multiplex PCR reads, holding one entry per CDR3 protein. The sample lists around 660,000 distinct CDR3 sequences, roughly 41% seen once, with roughly 3% in the top ten. From germline, CDR1 is MNHNY and CDR2 SVGAGI (reference sequence). The length of the CDR3 is 12 residues. With 6 bases removed from V and 14 bases from J, the gap between germline ends came to 14 bases. The chain combines TRBV6-6 with TRBJ1-6; D might be TRBD1 (6 bases). The material sequenced was peripheral blood. The receptor was isolated from an adult man with Graves' ophthalmopathy. The CDR3 loop reads CASSGVGQTLHF. CDR3 nucleotide sequence: TGTGCCAGCAGCGGGGTAGGACAGACCCTCCACTTT.